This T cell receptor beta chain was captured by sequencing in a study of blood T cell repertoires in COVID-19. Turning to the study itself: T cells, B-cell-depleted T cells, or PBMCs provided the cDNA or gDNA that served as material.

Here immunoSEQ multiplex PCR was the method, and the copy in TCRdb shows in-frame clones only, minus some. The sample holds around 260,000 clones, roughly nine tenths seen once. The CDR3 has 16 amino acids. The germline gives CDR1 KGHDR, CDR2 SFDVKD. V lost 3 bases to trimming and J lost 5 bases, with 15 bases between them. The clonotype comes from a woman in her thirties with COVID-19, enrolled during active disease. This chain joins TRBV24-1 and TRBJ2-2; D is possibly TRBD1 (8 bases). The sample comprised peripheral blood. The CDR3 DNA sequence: TGTGCCACCAGTGATCCTGGACAGGGAGGGACCGGGGAGCTGTTTTTT. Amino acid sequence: CATSDPGQGGTGELFF.